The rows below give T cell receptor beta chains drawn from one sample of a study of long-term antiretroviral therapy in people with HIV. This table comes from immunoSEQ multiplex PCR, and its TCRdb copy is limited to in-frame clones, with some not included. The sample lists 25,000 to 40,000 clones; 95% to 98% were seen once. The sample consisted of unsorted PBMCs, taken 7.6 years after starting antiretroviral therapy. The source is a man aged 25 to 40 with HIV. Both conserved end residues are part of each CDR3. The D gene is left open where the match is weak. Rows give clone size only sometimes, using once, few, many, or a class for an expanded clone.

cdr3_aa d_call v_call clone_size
CASSLSSGGTTGELFF TRBD2 TRBV9 .
CASSTDRPGELFF . TRBV5-1 .
CASYPGIRSSYNEQFF . TRBV27 .
CASSPGTGGNNSPLHF TRBD1 TRBV5-1 .
CASSLKAGGPADTQYF TRBD2 TRBV7-3 .
CASSPGGNYGYTF . TRBV18 few
CASSQDWGGSSEQYF TRBD2 TRBV4-3 .
CASGRDTNTGELFF . TRBV12-5 .
CASSLVGERSYNEQFF . TRBV5-1 .
CASSPGPYNEQFF . TRBV4-3 .
CASSALWSGANVLTF . TRBV6-5 once
CASRRTGASEKLFF TRBD1 TRBV5-5 .
CSARWGEKLFF . TRBV29-1 once
CASSRTIVSNYGYTF . TRBV4-1 .
CSAGRYNEQFF . TRBV20-1 .
CASSEGSSGANVLTF . TRBV2 .
CASSFSSGDYEQYF . TRBV9 .
CALELGTEAFF . TRBV30 .
CASSVETGGAGGYTF TRBD1 TRBV6-1 .
CASSLQPGPRLGTIYF . TRBV2 .
CSVEDGAF . TRBV20-1 .
CASKGDRDQPQHF TRBD1 TRBV2 .
CASSPTAEKLFF . TRBV18 .
CASSQVGQGYNEQFF . TRBV4-2 .
CASSLDSRNTDTQYF . TRBV7-9 .
CASSQEGAGGNTIYF . TRBV4-1 .